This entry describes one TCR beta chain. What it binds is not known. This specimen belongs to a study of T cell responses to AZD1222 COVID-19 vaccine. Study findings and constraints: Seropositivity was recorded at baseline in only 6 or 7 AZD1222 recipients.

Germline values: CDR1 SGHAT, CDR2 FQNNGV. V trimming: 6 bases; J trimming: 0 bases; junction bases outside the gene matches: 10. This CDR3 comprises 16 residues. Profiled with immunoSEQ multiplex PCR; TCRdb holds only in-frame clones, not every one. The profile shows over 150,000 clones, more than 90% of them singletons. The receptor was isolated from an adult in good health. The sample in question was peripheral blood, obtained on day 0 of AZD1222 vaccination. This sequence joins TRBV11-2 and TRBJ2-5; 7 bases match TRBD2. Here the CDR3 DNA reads TGTGCCAGCAGGTCGGCGGGAGCTGTAAACCAAGAGACCCAGTACTTC. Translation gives CASRSAGAVNQETQYF.